The entry that follows covers one TCR beta chain sequence. These data come from a study of blood T cell repertoires in COVID-19. Study-level information: Spain, Italy and the United States supplied samples that represented acute and convalescent COVID-19.

In the authors' methods: Amplification of reference gene primers was used by the study to estimate nucleated cell counts. Profiling relied on immunoSEQ multiplex PCR, and the TCRdb table lists in-frame clones only, not all of them. That table is the source of V, J and clone size, and D and trimming were worked out from the DNA. The sample lists some 100,000 clones; around four fifths were seen once. The germline V gene has CDR1 SGHDN and CDR2 FVKESK. The CDR3 is made up of 17 amino acids. Trimming cost V 3 bases and J 2 bases; bases outside gene matches: 10. The origin of this receptor is a man aged 65 to 79 with active or convalescent COVID-19. The sequenced material came from peripheral blood. V gene TRBV14 combines with J gene TRBJ2-3; 8 bases are a match to TRBD2. The CDR3 DNA sequence: TGTGCCAGCAGCCAGGGGCCCAGCGGGAGTACCACAGATACGCAGTATTTT. Translated, it gives CASSQGPSGSTTDTQYF.